A selection of T cell receptor beta chains follows, all from one sample in a study of vaccination effects on CD4 cells after COVID-19. These receptors lack a known antigen. Libraries were prepared by immunoSEQ multiplex PCR; TCRdb keeps only in-frame clonotypes and omits some of them. The table records tens of thousands of clones, about 80% of them present only once. Sequencing was performed on CD4+ T cells from PBMCs cultured with HCoV-OC43 spike peptides, taken before COVID-19 vaccination. The receptor set was obtained from a human donor who received a COVID-19 vaccine. Both conserved end residues are part of each CDR3. D genes are given only for firm matches. The size field is filled for only some rows; it gives once, few, many or a size class.

D: .; V: TRBV18; J: TRBJ2-5; size: .; CDR3: CASSRTSRGQETQYF; DNA: TGTGCCAGCTCACGGACCTCTCGGGGCCAAGAGACCCAGTACTTC
D: .; V: TRBV19; J: TRBJ2-4; size: .; CDR3: CASTQRPGLAKNIQYF; DNA: TGTGCCAGTACCCAAAGGCCGGGACTAGCCAAAAACATTCAGTACTTC
D: TRBD1; V: TRBV24-1; J: TRBJ2-2; size: .; CDR3: CATRRGQGVEGGELFF; DNA: TGTGCCACCAGACGGGGACAGGGGGTCGAAGGCGGGGAGCTGTTTTTT
D: TRBD1; V: TRBV5-1; J: TRBJ1-2; size: .; CDR3: CASSLEGQGRGYTF; DNA: TGCGCCAGCAGCTTGGAGGGACAGGGGAGAGGCTACACCTTC
D: .; V: TRBV11-3; J: TRBJ2-3; size: .; CDR3: CASSLDRGGGAGTYTQYF; DNA: TGTGCCAGCAGCTTAGATCGAGGTGGGGGGGCCGGTACATATACGCAGTATTTT
D: .; V: TRBV7-8; J: TRBJ2-2; size: once; CDR3: CASSRLGIGTGELFF; DNA: TGTGCCAGCAGTAGGCTGGGGATCGGCACCGGGGAGCTGTTTTTT
D: .; V: TRBV6-5; J: TRBJ2-5; size: .; CDR3: CASSYSYSVGGETQYF; DNA: TGTGCCAGCAGTTACTCTTATAGCGTGGGGGGAGAGACCCAGTACTTC
D: .; V: TRBV28; J: TRBJ1-4; size: .; CDR3: CASSLGTATNEKLFF; DNA: TGTGCCAGCAGTTTAGGAACGGCAACTAATGAAAAACTGTTTTTT
D: .; V: TRBV9; J: TRBJ1-5; size: .; CDR3: CASSAGLSGDQPQHF; DNA: TGTGCCAGCAGCGCGGGACTTTCAGGGGATCAGCCCCAGCATTTT
D: TRBD2; V: TRBV6-6; J: TRBJ2-5; size: .; CDR3: CASSYQGGGETQYF; DNA: TGTGCCAGCAGTTACCAGGGCGGGGGAGAGACCCAGTACTTC
D: .; V: TRBV14; J: TRBJ2-5; size: few; CDR3: CASSKHGIPGPTQYF; DNA: TGTGCCAGCAGCAAACACGGGATCCCAGGCCCGACCCAGTACTTC
D: .; V: TRBV12-3/TRBV12-4; J: TRBJ2-3; size: .; CDR3: CASNSNGDTQYF; DNA: TGTGCCAGCAACTCGAATGGGGATACGCAGTATTTT
D: TRBD1; V: TRBV5-1; J: TRBJ1-1; size: .; CDR3: CASSSGQGAVNTEAFF; DNA: TGCGCCAGCAGCTCCGGACAGGGAGCAGTGAACACTGAAGCTTTCTTT
D: TRBD1; V: TRBV5-1; J: TRBJ2-2; size: few; CDR3: CASSPWTGVNTGELFF; DNA: TGCGCCAGCAGCCCGTGGACAGGGGTAAACACCGGGGAGCTGTTTTTT
D: .; V: TRBV19; J: TRBJ2-4; size: few; CDR3: CATKSDPVGNIQYF; DNA: TGTGCCACCAAATCGGACCCAGTCGGGAACATTCAGTACTTC
D: TRBD1; V: TRBV5-4; J: TRBJ1-2; size: few; CDR3: CASSFKAGGSGYTF; DNA: TGTGCCAGCAGCTTTAAGGCAGGGGGCAGTGGCTACACCTTC
D: .; V: TRBV5-1; J: TRBJ2-3; size: once; CDR3: CASSLAGSLTDTQYF; DNA: TGCGCCAGCAGCTTGGCCGGGTCTCTCACAGATACGCAGTATTTT
D: .; V: TRBV9; J: TRBJ1-1; size: .; CDR3: CASSYGQTNTEAFF; DNA: TGTGCCAGCAGCTACGGACAGACGAACACTGAAGCTTTCTTT
D: .; V: TRBV19; J: TRBJ2-5; size: .; CDR3: CASSILLASETQYF; DNA: TGTGCCAGTAGTATTTTACTAGCCAGTGAGACCCAGTACTTC
D: .; V: TRBV2; J: TRBJ1-2; size: .; CDR3: CATRSSGFNYGYTF; DNA: TGTGCCACTCGTTCATCAGGTTTCAACTATGGCTACACCTTC
D: .; V: TRBV5-1; J: TRBJ2-3; size: .; CDR3: CASSLFREGGTDTQYF; DNA: TGCGCCAGCAGCCTATTCAGGGAAGGAGGCACAGATACGCAGTATTTT
D: .; V: TRBV7-3; J: TRBJ2-3; size: .; CDR3: CASSPQGWGGGTDTQYF; DNA: TGTGCCAGCAGCCCGCAGGGGTGGGGGGGCGGCACAGATACGCAGTATTTT
D: TRBD1; V: TRBV24-1; J: TRBJ1-4; size: .; CDR3: CATSKDRVNEKLFF; DNA: TGTGCCACCAGCAAGGACAGGGTGAATGAAAAACTGTTTTTT
D: .; V: TRBV18; J: TRBJ2-3; size: .; CDR3: CASSPTPSGDGTDTQYF; DNA: TGTGCCAGCTCACCGACACCCTCAGGGGATGGGACAGATACGCAGTATTTT
D: .; V: TRBV2; J: TRBJ1-4; size: .; CDR3: CASRIDGGSDEKLFF; DNA: TGTGCCAGCAGGATAGACGGGGGATCAGATGAAAAACTGTTTTTT
D: .; V: TRBV24-1; J: TRBJ1-5; size: .; CDR3: CATSDRSTFNQPQHF; DNA: TGTGCCACCAGTGACCGAAGCACATTTAATCAGCCCCAGCATTTT
D: .; V: TRBV6-2/TRBV6-3; J: TRBJ2-5; size: .; CDR3: CASSYSWTVQETQYF; DNA: TGTGCCAGCAGTTACTCGTGGACAGTTCAAGAGACCCAGTACTTC
D: .; V: TRBV18; J: TRBJ2-5; size: .; CDR3: CASSPPSAGRQETQYF; DNA: TGTGCCAGCTCACCACCGTCGGCAGGAAGGCAAGAGACCCAGTACTTC
D: .; V: TRBV6-5; J: TRBJ2-3; size: once; CDR3: CASSYSPSRGTDTQYF; DNA: TGTGCCAGCAGTTACAGTCCTAGCCGCGGCACAGATACGCAGTATTTT
D: .; V: TRBV9; J: TRBJ1-2; size: .; CDR3: CASSASGTYGYTF; DNA: TGTGCCAGCAGCGCCTCAGGGACGTATGGCTACACCTTC